The entry that follows covers one T cell receptor (beta chain) sequence. This clone was observed many times. Its antigen remains unidentified. Base qualities are missing; no much larger clone stands one base away. The sample comes from a study of blood T cell repertoires in COVID-19 (dated by TCRdb to 2018 to 2021). Regarding the study in general: Samples from collaborators originated in the United States, Italy and Spain and spanned both the acute and convalescent phases of COVID-19. A freely available public database, intended as a resource for researchers studying the immune response to SARS-CoV-2, is where the repertoires were released. Samples came from the ongoing ImmuneRACE study (first 160 participants) plus 1,254 subjects from 6 global collaborators. The prospective study material was composed of cDNA or gDNA derived from T cells, B-cell-depleted T cells, or PBMCs. Where HLA class I and class II types were available, the types were taken from metadata supplied by the sample provider, not from assay-based typing. Deeply sampled blood TCRbeta repertoires from subjects exposed to, actively infected with, or recovered from COVID-19 were included in the dataset. The sample metadata nearly always contained a de-identified subject ID, COVID-19 status, age in years and sex. Study-wide findings and limitations: Clinical and demographic metadata were provided uncurated, with the amount varying by source and participant.

TCRbeta CDR3 regions were amplified from genomic DNA by means of the immunoSEQ Assay, a bias-controlled multiplex PCR. Concerning the study's data processing: The number of nucleated cells in each sample was estimated from the amplification of reference gene primers within the assay. To quantify the absolute abundance of each unique TCRbeta CDR3 rearrangement, sequence reads were collapsed and filtered. For each sample, productive Simpson clonality was calculated as the square root of Simpson's diversity index across productive rearrangements. In its TCRdb copy, this immuneACCESS table keeps in-frame sequences only and misses some clones. Where compared with another copy, unresolved V genes explain less than half of these, and the others have no known cause. V, J and clone size are taken as reported in that table, and D and trimming were inferred from the DNA itself. The sample data list around 180,000 clones, and under 85% of these were observed just once. Roughly 17% of the sample lies in the top ten.

Whole blood was collected in K2EDTA tubes by collaborating institutions according to the institutions' own protocols. For TCRbeta analysis, collaborator samples were shipped as frozen whole blood, as isolated PBMCs, or as DNA extracted from either sample type. The sequenced material came from peripheral blood. This TCR was sampled from a man in his sixties with active or convalescent COVID-19.

The DNA is as follows: TGTGCCAGCAGAGACGGGGGTAATTCACCCCTCCACTTT. It codes for CASRDGGNSPLHF. The chain uses TRBV6-6 and TRBJ1-6; the D segment could be TRBD1, given 5 matching bases. Sequences MNHNY (CDR1) and SVGAGI (CDR2) are obtained from the germline V gene (reference sequence). The trim is 6 bases for V and 6 bases for J, with a gap of 9 bases between the germline ends. The CDR3 holds 13 amino acids from the cysteine to the phenylalanine. Only CDR3 DNA remains: 39 bases, in frame from the first base.